Below, 20 T cell receptor beta chains from the same sample are listed, as sequenced in a study of T cell repertoires in cytomegalovirus infection. In TCRdb, the reads were re-called with MiXCR into one record per CDR3 protein. This table has 200,000 to 300,000 distinct CDR3 sequences, approximately 10% appearing once. The specimen was PBMCs. Receptor source: a human donor in good health (CMV status not recorded). Some clones in this sample may be carry-over from other donors' samples.

The sample holds a few counts of this clonotype. The chain employs TRBV7-2 and TRBJ1-2, with 9 bases that match TRBD1. The CDR3 sequence is 18 residues long. The junction had 19 bases not matched to a gene; V was cut back by 5 bases and J by 6 bases. Germline V CDR1 and CDR2: SGHTA, FQGNSA. The DNA of the CDR3 is TGTGCCAGCAGCCCGAGGGGACAGGGAGTGACGGCGGAGAATGGCTACACCTTC. The encoded protein is CASSPRGQGVTAENGYTF.

At least ten counts were recorded for this clonotype. The rearrangement links TRBV11-2 to TRBJ2-5; D gene unclear. The CDR3 runs to 15 residues. Germline-derived CDR1 and CDR2 are SGHAT and FQNNGV. Trimming shortened V by 2 bases and J by 0 bases, and 10 bases separated the two germline ends. DNA of the CDR3: TGTGCCAGCAGCTTACGACTGGCATACCAAGAGACCCAGTACTTC. Encoded protein: CASSLRLAYQETQYF.

This chain joins TRBV7-6 and TRBJ1-1, with a possible D match to TRBD1 (6 bases). This CDR3 spans 14 amino acids. Germline loops: CDR1 SGHVS, CDR2 FNYEAQ. V lost 4 bases, J lost 2 bases, and 11 bases lay in between. CDR3 region: CASSSGHSNTEAFF. CDR3 DNA sequence: TGTGCCAGCAGCTCGGGACACAGCAACACTGAAGCTTTCTTT.

Many counts were recorded for this clonotype. The chain joins TRBV7-2 to TRBJ1-4; D is unclear. This CDR3 is 16 amino acids long. Trimming pared 1 base from V and 5 bases from J, leaving 14 bases between. Germline V gene lookup returns CDR1 SGHTA and CDR2 FQGNSA. The CDR3 region is CASSLESTDPNEKLFF. The CDR3 DNA is TGTGCCAGCAGCTTAGAAAGTACGGACCCGAATGAAAAACTGTTTTTT. Drawing the rest from reference TRBV7-2 and TRBJ1-4, the complete variable domain is GAGVSQSPSNKVTEKGKDVELRCDPISGHTALYWYRQSLGQGLEFLIYFQGNSAPDKSGLPSDRFSAERTGGSVSTLTIQRTQQEDSAVYLCASSLESTDPNEKLFFGSGTQLSVL.

This clonotype has at least ten counts. The V gene is TRBV7-2, the J gene TRBJ1-2; D is possibly TRBD1 (5 bases). V was trimmed by 0 bases and J by 4 bases, leaving 15 bases between them. There are 16 residues in the CDR3. From germline, CDR1 is SGHTA and CDR2 FQGNSA. CDR3 sequence: CASSLAPTAPLYGYTF. CDR3 nucleotide sequence: TGTGCCAGCAGCTTAGCACCGACAGCTCCTCTCTATGGCTACACCTTC.

This clonotype was recorded at least ten times. The V and J genes are TRBV28 and TRBJ1-6, with D unclear. Germline loops: CDR1 MDHEN, CDR2 SYDVKM. Deletions cut 3 bases from V and 8 bases from J, with 11 bases between. The CDR3 is 14 residues long. CDR3 protein: CASSLGYRDSPLHF. CDR3 nucleotide sequence: TGTGCCAGCAGTTTGGGATACCGAGATTCACCCCTCCACTTT. The variable domain in full, completed from reference TRBV28 and TRBJ1-6, reads DVKVTQSSRYLVKRTGEKVFLECVQDMDHENMFWYRQDPGLGLRLIYFSYDVKMKEKGDIPEGYSVSREKKERFSLILESASTNQTSMYLCASSLGYRDSPLHFGNGTRLTVT.

This clonotype was recorded many times. The chain links TRBV7-2 to TRBJ2-3, with TRBD1 identical over 8 bases. The V and J ends lost 5 bases and 3 bases, in that order; junction bases with no gene match: 7. Germline-derived CDR1 and CDR2 are SGHTA and FQGNSA. This CDR3 region has 15 residues. This chain's CDR3 is CASSLGQGGTDTQYF. CDR3 DNA sequence: TGTGCCAGCAGCCTCGGACAGGGTGGGACAGATACGCAGTATTTT.

This clonotype was seen only a few times. CDR3 in amino acids: CASSVAYNTEAFF. CDR3 nucleotide sequence: TGTGCCAGCAGTGTAGCTTATAACACTGAAGCTTTCTTT. The gene calls are TRBV28 and TRBJ1-1; no clear D. Germline loops: CDR1 MDHEN, CDR2 SYDVKM. The CDR3 has 13 amino acids. Trimming stripped 5 bases from V and 2 bases from J, with 9 bases between.

This clonotype was seen at least ten times. The chain uses TRBV7-2 and TRBJ2-1, with unresolved D. CDR3 size: 14 residues. Germline values: CDR1 SGHTA, CDR2 FQGNSA. Deletions cut 0 bases from V and 5 bases from J, with 8 bases between. The DNA of the CDR3 is TGTGCCAGCAGCTTAGCCAGCGTCGACAATGAGCAGTTCTTC. This encodes CASSLASVDNEQFF.

The chain couples TRBV29-1 to TRBJ2-1; 11 nucleotides line up with TRBD2. Germline V gives CDR1 SQVTM, CDR2 ANQGSEA. CDR3 length: 12 amino acids. J lost 6 bases, V lost 6 bases, and 1 base had no gene match. The CDR3 spells CSVGLAANEQFF. The DNA of the CDR3 is TGCAGCGTGGGACTAGCGGCCAATGAGCAGTTCTTC.

In this sample, this clonotype turned up a few times. The genes are TRBV9 and TRBJ2-1; no clear D. This CDR3 has 14 amino acids. From germline, CDR1 is SGDLS and CDR2 YYNGEE. The V gene lost 0 bases and the J gene lost 6 bases, with 10 bases spanning the gap. CDR3 region: CASSVGYSPNEQFF. The CDR3 bases are TGTGCCAGCAGCGTAGGATACAGCCCCAATGAGCAGTTCTTC. Filled out from reference TRBV9 and TRBJ2-1, the complete variable domain reads DSGVTQTPKHLITATGQRVTLRCSPRSGDLSVYWYQQSLDQGLQFLIQYYNGEERAKGNILERFSAQQFPDLHSELNLSSLELGDSALYFCASSVGYSPNEQFFGPGTRLTVL.

This clonotype was picked up many times. The chain joins TRBV20-1 to TRBJ2-1; D is ambiguous. CDR1 DFQATT and CDR2 SNEGSKA come from the germline V gene (reference sequence). V gave up 3 bases and J gave up 6 bases, with 6 bases separating them. The CDR3 is made up of 11 amino acids. CDR3 sequence reads: CSASLANEQFF. In DNA form, the CDR3 reads TGCAGTGCTAGCCTCGCCAATGAGCAGTTCTTC.

At least ten counts were recorded for this clonotype. The J gene is TRBJ2-3, the V gene TRBV7-8; 12 positions agree with TRBD2. The CDR3 is made up of 15 amino acids. V was clipped by 2 bases and J by 6 bases; unmatched bases: 3. Germline CDR1 is SGHVS and CDR2 is FQNEAQ. Here the CDR3 reads CASSLRLAGADTQYF. In DNA form, the CDR3 reads TGTGCCAGCAGCTTAAGACTAGCGGGAGCGGATACGCAGTATTTT. The variable domain in full, with the rest retrieved from reference TRBV7-8 and TRBJ2-3, is GAGVSQSPRYKVAKRGQDVALRCDPISGHVSLFWYQQALGQGPEFLTYFQNEAQLDKSGLPSDRFFAERPEGSVSTLKIQRTQQEDSAVYLCASSLRLAGADTQYFGPGTRLTVL.

This clonotype was recorded at least ten times. This chain's CDR3 is CASSFSQRTDTQYF. The CDR3 region has the DNA TGTGCCAGCAGCTTTTCCCAGCGCACAGATACGCAGTATTTT. The J gene is TRBJ2-3, the V gene TRBV7-2; D gene unclear. V lost 3 bases, J lost 1 base, and 8 bases lay in between. CDR3 length equals 14 residues. Germline CDR1 and CDR2: SGHTA and FQGNSA.

This clonotype was counted ten times or more. The V gene is TRBV7-8, the J gene TRBJ1-3; 9 bases are shared with TRBD1. The germline V gene has CDR1 SGHVS and CDR2 FQNEAQ. V shed 1 base and J 9 bases; nucleotides not matched to a gene: 7. This CDR3 contains 15 residues. The CDR3 DNA reads TGTGCCAGCAGCTTAGGATCAGCACAGGGGGCCACCATATATTTT. Translation gives CASSLGSAQGATIYF.

This clonotype has at least ten counts. This sequence joins TRBV18 and TRBJ1-5; D is perhaps TRBD1 (5 bases). Germline assignment: CDR1 KGHSH and CDR2 LQKENI. The CDR3 has 15 residues. The ends were cut back, 4 bases at V and 2 bases at J, with 12 bases in the middle. CDR3 DNA sequence: TGTGCCAGCTCACAGGGGTTTGGGCGCAATCAGCCCCAGCATTTT. Protein: CASSQGFGRNQPQHF.

This clonotype was recorded at least ten times. The gene calls are TRBV28 and TRBJ1-2; no firm D call. Germline CDR1 and CDR2: MDHEN and SYDVKM. The CDR3 is made up of 11 amino acids. V gave up 8 bases and J gave up 6 bases, with 10 bases separating them. The CDR3 region has the DNA TGTGCCAGCTTTAATTTGGATGGCTACACCTTC. As protein: CASFNLDGYTF.

The chain uses TRBV29-1 and TRBJ2-2, with 8 bases lining up with TRBD1. The CDR3 extends over 13 amino acids. The V gene's germline CDR1 is SQVTM and CDR2 ANQGSEA. The CDR3 region has the DNA TGCAGTGTGACAGGGGTTACCACCGGGGAGCTGTTTTTT. Translation gives CSVTGVTTGELFF.

This clonotype has ten or more counts. The CDR3 is CASSLYRGNEQYF. The CDR3 nucleotides are TGTGCCAGCAGCCTTTACAGGGGAAACGAGCAGTACTTC. The rearrangement uses TRBV6-2 or TRBV6-3 and TRBJ2-7; 7 nucleotides align to TRBD1. The CDR3 runs 13 residues. Looked up from germline, CDR1 is MNHEY and CDR2 is SVGEGT. Trimming took 6 bases from V and 5 from J; bases not matched to a gene: 7.

This clonotype was observed at least ten times. The rearrangement joins TRBV20-1 to TRBJ1-4, with 7 bases fitting TRBD1. The CDR3 is 14 residues long. Germline lookup yields CDR1 DFQATT and CDR2 SNEGSKA (reference sequence). Trimming took 4 bases from V and 4 from J; bases not matched to a gene: 6. The CDR3 reads CSAMNRQGNEKLFF. CDR3 DNA sequence: TGCAGTGCTATGAACCGACAGGGTAATGAAAAACTGTTTTTT.